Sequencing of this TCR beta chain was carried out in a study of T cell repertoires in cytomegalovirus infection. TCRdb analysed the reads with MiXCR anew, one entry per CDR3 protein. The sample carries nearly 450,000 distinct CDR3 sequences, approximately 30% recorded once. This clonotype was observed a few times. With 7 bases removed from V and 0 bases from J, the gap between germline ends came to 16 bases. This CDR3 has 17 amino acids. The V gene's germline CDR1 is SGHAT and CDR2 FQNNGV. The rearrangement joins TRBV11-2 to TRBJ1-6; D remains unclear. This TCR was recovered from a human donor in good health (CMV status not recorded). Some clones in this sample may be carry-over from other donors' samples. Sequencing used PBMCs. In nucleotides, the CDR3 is TGTGCCAGCACCCGCCGGTCCGCGAGCTCCTATAATTCACCCCTCCACTTT. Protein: CASTRRSASSYNSPLHF.